This TCR beta chain originates from a study of post-analysis software for immune sequencing data. Study summary: Clinical courses comprised relapsing-remitting, secondary progressive and progressive-relapsing multiple sclerosis.

Study-level results: With TRBV5-6, TRBV5-1 and TRBV20-1 included, about 5 TRBV segments were more frequent in patients than in controls. The authors found that F measure strongly co-clustered same-batch samples.

Regarding this clonotype: Its matching antigen is unknown.

Unique molecular identifiers were built into the TCR beta cDNA libraries. From around 0.96 to 9.9 million T cells, 400,000 to 550,000 cDNA molecules were obtained. TCRdb re-analysed the PCR reads in MiXCR, keeping a single row per CDR3 protein. The sample lists 800,000 to 950,000 distinct CDR3 sequences; approximately 53% were seen once. CDR3 length: 11 amino acids. V gave up 8 bases and J gave up 6 bases, with 9 bases separating them. Sequencing was performed on blood. The sequence was collected from a girl aged 5-17 years with multiple sclerosis. The rearrangement joins TRBV12-3 or TRBV12-4 to TRBJ2-3; D remains ambiguous. CDR3 sequence: CASGPRDTQYF. CDR3 nucleotides: TGTGCCAGCGGGCCCAGGGATACGCAGTATTTT.